The 2 T cell receptor beta chains listed next were all sequenced from one sample in a study of OX40 agonist ivuxolimab in advanced cancers. Clones were read by immunoSEQ multiplex PCR, and TCRdb kept only the in-frame ones, dropping some. In the table there are tens of thousands of clones, roughly nine tenths of which are singletons. The input for sequencing was CD4+ or CD8+ T cells sorted from blood, taken in a trial of the OX40 agonist ivuxolimab. These receptors were obtained from an adult with an advanced solid tumor such as melanoma, head and neck, liver or kidney cancer.

The chain employs TRBV28 and TRBJ1-1, with TRBD1 matching over 11 bases. Germline V gene sequence: CDR1 MDHEN, CDR2 SYDVKM. The CDR3 covers 16 residues. J gave up 5 bases and V 5 bases, and 10 bases lay outside the gene matches. The CDR3 nucleotides are TGTGCCAGCAGTCGCTCGACCGGGACAGGGGGTACTGAAGCTTTCTTT. Translated, it gives CASSRSTGTGGTEAFF.

This clone was detected only once. The CDR3 nucleotides read TGTGCCATCAGTTCCACTAGCGGGAGCGCCTACAATGAGCAGTTCTTC. Translating gives CAISSTSGSAYNEQFF. The gene calls are TRBV10-3 and TRBJ2-1; TRBD2 matches at 11 bases. V was pared by 5 bases and J by 2 bases, with 5 bases of the junction left unmatched. The CDR3 has 16 residues. The germline CDR1 and CDR2 sequences are ENHRY and SYGVKD.